One and the same sample provided the 32 T cell receptor beta chains below, sequenced in a study of blood T cell repertoires in COVID-19. TCRdb keeps only in-frame clones here, not all; method: immunoSEQ multiplex PCR. The data contain around 240,000 clones, roughly 80% of them singletons. The sequencing input was peripheral blood. The receptors come from a woman aged 45-65 years with acute or convalescent COVID-19.

J is TRBJ1-5 and V is TRBV5-1; D is perhaps TRBD1 (5 bases). The germline V and J ends were trimmed by 3 bases and 4 bases, with 14 bases remaining between them. Germline-derived CDR1 and CDR2 are SGHRS and YFSETQ. CDR3 length: 15 residues. CDR3: CASSSTGERNQPQHF. CDR3 DNA: TGCGCCAGCAGCTCCACAGGAGAGAGAAATCAGCCCCAGCATTTT.

This chain joins TRBV10-3 and TRBJ2-7; D is perhaps TRBD1 (5 bases). This CDR3 has 13 residues. Trimming removed 6 bases from V and 0 bases from J, with 9 bases in between. Germline assignment: CDR1 ENHRY and CDR2 SYGVKD. This chain's CDR3 is CAIRLDSSYEQYF. CDR3 in DNA: TGTGCCATCAGATTAGACAGCTCCTACGAGCAGTACTTC.

This clone has only a few counts. This chain links TRBV30 with TRBJ2-5; tentative D call: TRBD2 (6 bases). CDR3 length: 13 amino acids. CDR1 and CDR2 (germline): GTSNPN, SVGIG (reference sequence). The V gene lost 0 bases and the J gene lost 5 bases, with 10 bases spanning the gap. The CDR3 DNA reads as TGTGCCTGGAGTGTTGTCCGGGGGGAGACCCAGTACTTC. Its translation is CAWSVVRGETQYF.

The J gene is TRBJ2-1, the V gene TRBV5-4, with TRBD2 matching over 10 bases. This CDR3 is 15 amino acids long. The V gene's germline CDR1 is SGHNT and CDR2 YYREEE (reference sequence). J gave up 9 bases and V 4 bases, and 10 bases lay outside the gene matches. The CDR3 DNA reads as TGTGCCAGCAGCCAACTAGCGGGGATCGCCTCTGAGCAGTTCTTC. Translating it yields CASSQLAGIASEQFF.

The chain joins TRBV24-1 to TRBJ1-2; D unclear. This CDR3 region has 12 residues. Trimming pared 2 bases from V and 8 bases from J, leaving 8 bases between. Germline CDR1 KGHDR, CDR2 SFDVKD. This CDR3 is CATSDSTRGYTF. CDR3 DNA: TGTGCCACCAGTGATTCGACACGGGGCTACACCTTC.

This clone was observed a handful of times. The rearrangement links TRBV6-6 to TRBJ1-6; 7 positions match TRBD1. J gave up 10 bases and V 7 bases, and 16 bases lay outside the gene matches. CDR3 length: 16 residues. The germline gives CDR1 MNHNY, CDR2 SVGAGI (reference sequence). This chain's CDR3 is CASIPPRGQGGSPLHF. The CDR3 coding sequence is TGTGCCAGCATTCCCCCGCGAGGGCAGGGGGGATCACCCCTCCACTTT.

The chain is built from TRBV19 and TRBJ1-2; D ambiguous. The CDR3 covers 14 residues. Germline V gene lookup returns CDR1 LNHDA and CDR2 SQIVND (reference sequence). V shed 5 bases and J shed 3 bases, with 13 bases lying between them. This chain's CDR3 is CASSPTGSYYGYTF. The CDR3 DNA reads TGTGCCAGTAGTCCTACCGGGTCCTACTATGGCTACACCTTC. Filled out from reference TRBV19 and TRBJ1-2, the complete variable domain reads DGGITQSPKYLFRKEGQNVTLSCEQNLNHDAMYWYRQDPGQGLRLIYYSQIVNDFQKGDIAEGYSVSREKKESFPLTVTSAQKNPTAFYLCASSPTGSYYGYTFGSGTRLTVV.

The genes are TRBV9 and TRBJ2-7; 8 bases align to TRBD2. V dropped 4 bases and J dropped 1; count of bases not matched to a gene: 4. The V gene's germline CDR1 is SGDLS and CDR2 YYNGEE. The CDR3 extends over 14 amino acids. The CDR3 sequence: CASSWGLESYEQYF. CDR3 coding DNA: TGTGCCAGCAGCTGGGGACTAGAATCCTACGAGCAGTACTTC.

V usage is TRBV15 and J usage is TRBJ2-5; weak D call: TRBD1 (7 bases). In germline, CDR1 is LNHNV, CDR2 YYDKDF (reference sequence). V lost 5 bases and J 4 bases, leaving 14 bases between the germline ends. The CDR3 is made up of 14 amino acids. CDR3 residues: CATSPSGDRETQYF. The CDR3 DNA follows: TGTGCCACCAGCCCTTCGGGGGACAGAGAGACCCAGTACTTC.

DNA for the CDR3: TGTGCCAGCAGCCAAGGGGCAGGCTCCTACGAGCAGTACTTC. Protein: CASSQGAGSYEQYF. V gene TRBV6-5 combines with J gene TRBJ2-7, with D tentatively TRBD1 (5 bases). Germline V gives CDR1 MNHEY, CDR2 SVGAGI. V was trimmed by 6 bases and J by 0 bases, leaving 12 bases between them. This CDR3 has 14 amino acids.

This chain links TRBV6-5 with TRBJ2-1; 12 bases match TRBD2. CDR1 and CDR2 (germline): MNHEY, SVGAGI. V gave up 6 bases and J gave up 9 bases; unmatched junction bases: 9. CDR3 length: 15 amino acids. The chain's CDR3 is CASSTLAGGRGEQFF. The CDR3 region has the DNA TGTGCCAGCAGCACACTAGCGGGAGGCCGCGGTGAGCAGTTCTTC.

The chain couples TRBV24-1 to TRBJ2-2; TRBD2 matches 7 bases. With 6 bases clipped from V and 3 bases from J, the junction kept 3 bases outside the gene matches. The CDR3 loop spans 14 amino acids. Germline lookup yields CDR1 KGHDR and CDR2 SFDVKD. CDR3: CATSPLAYTGELFF. In DNA, the CDR3 is TGTGCCACCAGTCCACTAGCGTACACCGGGGAGCTGTTTTTT.

This chain links TRBV21-1 with TRBJ2-2; the table's D call, TRBD1, has no DNA check behind it. TRBV21-1 is a pseudogene segment. This CDR3 region has 19 residues. CDR3 region: CASSKYRQGIALVSGELFF. CDR3 sequence (DNA): TGTGCCAGCAGCAAATATCGGCAGGGAATCGCCCTAGTTTCCGGGGAGCTGTTTTTT.

The chain carries TRBV7-9 and TRBJ2-3; 10 bases agree with TRBD2. The CDR3 has 15 amino acids. Germline loops: CDR1 SEHNR, CDR2 FQNEAQ (reference sequence). Unmatched junction bases numbered 2, after V lost 5 bases and J lost 0 bases. The CDR3: CASSPLAGSTDTQYF. CDR3 nucleotide sequence: TGTGCCAGCAGCCCACTAGCGGGGAGCACAGATACGCAGTATTTT.

This clone has ten or more counts. V is TRBV28 and J is TRBJ2-7; weak D call: TRBD2 (6 bases). The CDR3 is made up of 15 amino acids. In germline, CDR1 is MDHEN, CDR2 SYDVKM. V lost 3 bases and J lost 5, with 17 bases in between. The CDR3 sequence: CASSFGGRSGDEQYF. The CDR3 DNA reads as TGTGCCAGCAGTTTCGGGGGTCGGTCCGGCGACGAGCAGTACTTC.

The J gene is TRBJ1-5, the V gene TRBV4-2; 8 bases are a match to TRBD1. Germline V gene lookup returns CDR1 LGHNA and CDR2 YNFKEQ. V was pared by 4 bases and J by 7 bases, with 6 bases of the junction left unmatched. The CDR3 covers 14 residues. CDR3 DNA: TGTGCCAGCAGCCCAGACAGGGGCCGGCAGCCCCAGCATTTT. Translating it yields CASSPDRGRQPQHF.

This clone has only one observation. This CDR3 reads CASSIEDGGGETQYF. In DNA, the CDR3 is TGTGCCAGTAGTATAGAGGACGGAGGAGGAGAGACCCAGTACTTC. The chain couples TRBV19 to TRBJ2-5; tentatively, D is TRBD2 (5 bases). The CDR3 is made up of 15 amino acids. V lost 0 bases and J lost 4, with 12 bases in between. Germline CDR1 is LNHDA and CDR2 is SQIVND (reference sequence).

The V and J genes are TRBV7-9 and TRBJ2-2, with 8 bases lining up with TRBD2. With V trimmed by 3 bases and J by 2 bases, 5 bases remained unmatched. The germline CDR1 and CDR2 sequences are SEHNR and FQNEAQ (reference sequence). The CDR3 consists of 16 residues. The CDR3 loop reads CASSFLAGLNTGELFF. In DNA, the CDR3 is TGTGCCAGCAGCTTTTTAGCGGGACTTAACACCGGGGAGCTGTTTTTT.

The V and J genes are TRBV29-1 and TRBJ1-4; D is uncertain. Germline lookup yields CDR1 SQVTM and CDR2 ANQGSEA. The CDR3 contains 14 residues. V was clipped by 7 bases and J by 0 bases, with 12 bases between them. CDR3 coding DNA: TGCAGCGCCTCAGGAGGAACAACTAATGAAAAACTGTTTTTT. This codes for CSASGGTTNEKLFF.

The CDR3 bases are TGTGCCAGCAGCCCGAGACAGGGGGCAAGAACTGAAGCTTTCTTT. Translated, it gives CASSPRQGARTEAFF. The V and J genes are TRBV9 and TRBJ1-1, with 10 positions matching TRBD1. V was clipped by 4 bases and J by 5 bases; unmatched bases: 8. This CDR3 spans 15 amino acids. In germline, CDR1 is SGDLS, CDR2 YYNGEE.

V and J are TRBV12-3 or TRBV12-4 and TRBJ1-6, with D unclear. The CDR3 is 12 amino acids. V was cut by 3 bases and J by 11 bases, with 8 bases left in between. CDR3 nucleotides: TGTGCCAGCAGTTTCCCCTCGGCACCCCTCCACTTT. Encoded protein: CASSFPSAPLHF.

The chain couples TRBV9 to TRBJ2-3, with TRBD2 matching 10 bases. The germline gives CDR1 SGDLS, CDR2 YYNGEE. This CDR3 has 18 amino acids. Trimming cost V 0 bases and J 0 bases; bases outside gene matches: 7. The CDR3: CASSVVPSGGQSTDTQYF. DNA of the CDR3: TGTGCCAGCAGCGTAGTGCCTAGCGGGGGCCAAAGCACAGATACGCAGTATTTT. The whole variable domain, remainder taken from reference TRBV9 and TRBJ2-3, is DSGVTQTPKHLITATGQRVTLRCSPRSGDLSVYWYQQSLDQGLQFLIQYYNGEERAKGNILERFSAQQFPDLHSELNLSSLELGDSALYFCASSVVPSGGQSTDTQYFGPGTRLTVL.

This clone was seen only once. The chain recombines TRBV27 with TRBJ2-3, with 12 nucleotides matching TRBD1. Per the germline V gene, CDR1 is MNHEY and CDR2 is SMNVEV (reference sequence). The V gene end was trimmed by 7 bases and the J gene end by 3 bases; junction bases not matched to a gene: 8. There are 16 residues in the CDR3. This CDR3 is CASNTGTGGMTDTQYF. The CDR3 coding sequence is TGTGCCAGCAACACCGGGACAGGGGGCATGACAGATACGCAGTATTTT.

The CDR3 loop reads CAWSVSNTGIQPQHF. The DNA of the CDR3 is TGTGCCTGGAGTGTATCTAATACAGGTATTCAGCCCCAGCATTTT. The V gene is TRBV30, the J gene TRBJ1-5, with D possibly being TRBD1 (5 bases). This CDR3 contains 15 residues. Germline CDR1 reads GTSNPN; CDR2 reads SVGIG (reference sequence). V lost 0 bases and J 6 bases, leaving 15 bases between the germline ends.

The rearrangement uses TRBV4-2 and TRBJ1-6; 7 nucleotides agree with TRBD1. Germline trimming cut 3 bases from V and 5 bases from J; bases unmatched to any gene: 1. The CDR3 is 14 residues long. Per germline, CDR1 LGHNA and CDR2 YNFKEQ. The CDR3 DNA reads TGTGCCAGCAGCCAGGGGACAGATAATTCACCCCTCCACTTT. Translated: CASSQGTDNSPLHF.

This clone turned up a few times. The genes are TRBV11-2 and TRBJ2-4; a possible D gene is TRBD2 (6 bases). The ends were cut back, 2 bases at V and 5 bases at J, with 16 bases in the middle. CDR1 is SGHAT, CDR2 FQNNGV, per germline. There are 16 residues in the CDR3. In DNA, the CDR3 is TGTGCCAGCAGCTTACGGGGATCGGGACTGGAAAACATTCAGTACTTC. Translating gives CASSLRGSGLENIQYF. Full variable domain (outside the CDR3, taken from reference TRBV11-2 and TRBJ2-4): EAGVAQSPRYKIIEKRQSVAFWCNPISGHATLYWYQQILGQGPKLLIQFQNNGVVDDSQLPKDRFSAERLKGVDSTLKIQPAKLEDSAVYLCASSLRGSGLENIQYFGAGTRLSVL.

V usage is TRBV19 and J usage is TRBJ1-1; 10 nucleotides match TRBD1. The trim removed 5 bases at V and 4 bases at J, leaving 7 bases unmatched. Germline V gene lookup returns CDR1 LNHDA and CDR2 SQIVND (reference sequence). CDR3 length: 15 residues. CDR3 amino acids: CASSGQGVGGTEAFF. The CDR3 nucleotides are TGTGCCAGTAGTGGACAGGGGGTAGGAGGCACTGAAGCTTTCTTT.

The chain is built from TRBV7-2 and TRBJ1-2, with a tentative D call TRBD1 (5 bases). Germline-derived CDR1 and CDR2 are SGHTA and FQGNSA. This CDR3 is 18 amino acids long. Trimming pared 4 bases from V and 4 bases from J, leaving 25 bases between. The CDR3 here is CASSSRLRQRRGGYGYTF. CDR3 coding DNA: TGTGCCAGCAGCTCTAGATTAAGACAGCGCAGAGGTGGCTATGGCTACACCTTC.

The CDR3 reads CASSPGTSSTEAFF. In DNA form, the CDR3 reads TGCGCCAGCAGCCCAGGGACATCCTCCACTGAAGCTTTCTTT. The rearrangement links TRBV5-1 to TRBJ1-1; D perhaps matches TRBD1 (6 bases). The CDR3 loop spans 14 amino acids. Trimming removed 4 bases at V and 4 bases at J, with 14 bases between. Germline loops: CDR1 SGHRS, CDR2 YFSETQ.

This rearrangement joins TRBV2 to TRBJ2-5; 7 nucleotides agree with TRBD1. The CDR3 loop spans 15 amino acids. Per germline, CDR1 SNHLY and CDR2 FYNNEI. V lost 4 bases, J lost 1 base, and 6 bases stayed unmatched. As DNA, the CDR3 is TGTGCCAGCAGTGTGGGGACAGCCAGCCAAGAGACCCAGTACTTC. This translates into CASSVGTASQETQYF.

V usage is TRBV29-1 and J usage is TRBJ2-7; TRBD2 is a possible D gene (9 bases). Germline V gene lookup returns CDR1 SQVTM and CDR2 ANQGSEA. The CDR3 runs to 15 residues. Trimming took off 7 bases at V and 6 bases at J, with 25 bases between the two ends. CDR3 in DNA: TGCAGCGCCGAGGCGGGGGGGACAGGCAATCGCGAGCAGTACTTC. This sequence encodes CSAEAGGTGNREQYF.

V and J are TRBV11-2 and TRBJ2-2; 7 nucleotides agree with TRBD1. The CDR3 has 15 amino acids. CDR1 is SGHAT, CDR2 FQNNGV, per germline. The V segment lost 6 bases and the J segment 2 bases; nucleotides outside the gene matches: 6. Here the CDR3 reads CASRQDRSNTGELFF. CDR3 in DNA: TGTGCCAGCAGACAGGACAGGTCCAACACCGGGGAGCTGTTTTTT.